This T cell receptor (beta chain) is drawn from a study of blood T cells in healthy people across ages. Overall study findings and caveats: Naive T cell percentage strongly correlated with TCR beta diversity. Per million T cells, TCR beta diversity dropped about linearly as age rose. Diversity figures derived from one million T cells were judged to underestimate the true value.

Combining a sample-barcoded 5' primer with a J-beta primer mix, a second PCR ran for about 7 to 12 cycles. TCRdb re-called the 5' RACE reads with MiXCR, one entry per CDR3 protein. The repertoire holds 550,000 to 600,000 distinct CDR3 sequences, with 25% to 30% as singletons. Note on this clonotype: Its antigen is not known.

CDR1 and CDR2 from the germline V gene are SGHRS and YFSETQ. V was pared by 4 bases and J by 1 base, with 11 bases between. The CDR3 runs to 14 residues. The individuals who served as donors were healthy Caucasians living in Russia, aged about 6 to 90. The sequencing sample was made of blood. This clonotype originated in a woman aged 70-85 years in good health. The chain links TRBV5-1 to TRBJ1-1, with D perhaps TRBD1 (6 bases). Written as DNA, the CDR3 is TGCGCCAGCAGCCGGGCAGGGGAGAACACTGAAGCTTTCTTT. Translated: CASSRAGENTEAFF.